This TCR beta chain was sequenced for a study of cytomegalovirus exposure and HLA in healthy donors. Study-wide results and caveats: Common viral pathogens (according to a later analysis) appeared linked to several of the most significant clusters. Most of the CMV-associated TCR beta chains (in a later analysis) appeared to be HLA-restricted. TCR beta V- and J-gene trimming, according to a later analysis, was linked to a missense DCLRE1C variant.

Note on this clone: Its antigen is still unknown.

The germline CDR1 and CDR2 sequences are MNHEY and SVGAGI. The CDR3 is made up of 12 amino acids. The V end was cut by 8 bases, the J end by 4 bases, with 11 bases between. PCR used 60 Vbeta primers and 13 Jbeta primers. TCRdb keeps only in-frame clones here, not all; method: immunoSEQ multiplex PCR. The data hold over 45,000 clones, with 65% to 85% observed a single time. Sample: PBMCs. The TCR was taken from a boy younger than 18 in good health and CMV-seropositive. This sequence joins TRBV6-5 and TRBJ1-2; D is uncertain. The CDR3 loop is CASSLDFYGYTF. CDR3 bases: TGTGCCAGCTCCTTGGACTTCTATGGCTACACCTTC.